This T cell receptor (beta chain) was sequenced in a study of T cell repertoires in cytomegalovirus infection. Study details: Recently identified HLA-C-restricted CMV epitopes were among the peptides used. The public TCR beta signatures pointed to both CMV infection and matching HLA type.

Using its own MiXCR run on the reads, TCRdb lists one record per CDR3 protein. The repertoire includes 550,000 to 700,000 distinct CDR3 sequences, 40% of them detected once, and around 46% sits in the top ten. With respect to this clonotype: Its cognate antigen is unknown.

Study-wide points: The cumulative frequency of public TCR beta families identified carriers of CMV plus the relevant HLA. Ex vivo, HLA-C-restricted CMV-specific TCR beta clonotypes prevailed over the rest of the response.

This CDR3 has 15 amino acids. From germline, CDR1 is KGHSH and CDR2 LQKENI. J was trimmed by 3 bases and V by 6 bases; bases with no gene match: 8. This clonotype was sampled from a human donor in good health (CMV status not recorded). Some clones in this sample may be carry-over from other donors' samples. The sample in question was cultured PBMCs, obtained from culture after CMV antigen stimulation. The rearrangement links TRBV18 to TRBJ2-7; 10 bases agree with TRBD1. The CDR3 nucleotides read TGTGCCAGCTCGCAGGGACAGGGGTCAGACTACGAGCAGTACTTC. This gives the protein CASSQGQGSDYEQYF.